The entry that follows covers one TCR beta chain sequence. These data belong to a study of blood T cell repertoires in COVID-19. Looking at the study overall: T cells, B-cell-depleted T cells, or PBMCs supplied cDNA or gDNA.

V was cut by 3 bases and J by 3 bases, with 14 bases left in between. Per the germline V gene, CDR1 is GTSNPN and CDR2 is SVGIG (reference sequence). CDR3 length equals 14 residues. Libraries were prepared by immunoSEQ multiplex PCR; TCRdb keeps only in-frame clonotypes and omits some of them. The sample carries 400,000 to 500,000 clones, around nine tenths recorded once. Everyone who took part was 18 to 89 years old, and they came from about two dozen US areas. Source material: PBMCs or T cells enriched from blood (not recorded which). This clonotype was sampled from a woman younger than 30 who had been exposed to COVID-19. The gene calls are TRBV30 and TRBJ1-2; D remains unclear. In nucleotides, the CDR3 is TGTGCCTGGAGGATAGCCGGGATTCACTATGGCTACACCTTC. Translated, it gives CAWRIAGIHYGYTF. Full variable domain (rest looked up from reference TRBV30 and TRBJ1-2): SQTIHQWPATLVQPVGSPLSLECTVEGTSNPNLYWYRQAAGRGLQLLFYSVGIGQISSEVPQNLSASRPQDRQFILSSKKLLLSDSGFYLCAWRIAGIHYGYTFGSGTRLTVV.